A selection of T cell receptor beta chains follows, all from one sample in a study of chemoradiotherapy in HPV16-positive cancers. Data came from immunoSEQ multiplex PCR; TCRdb stores just in-frame clones and leaves some out. The table shows around 14,000 clones, with approximately 80% occurring only once. The sample was gathered from a patient who underwent chemoradiotherapy. These receptors all come from a human donor with HPV-associated anogenital cancer. The CDR3 runs from the conserved cysteine through the conserved F or W. Each record gives: J gene, clone size, D gene, V gene, CDR3 protein, CDR3 DNA. A D gene is named only where the DNA matches it firmly. Expanded clones are given a class, and other clones once, few, many or no size at all.

J: TRBJ1-1
size: NA
D: TRBD1
V: TRBV4-3
CDR3: CASSQDAGTGARDTEAFF
DNA: TGCGCCAGCAGCCAAGACGCTGGGACAGGGGCGAGGGACACTGAAGCTTTCTTT

J: TRBJ2-7
size: NA
D: NA
V: TRBV7-9
CDR3: CASSLVTGYEQYF
DNA: TGTGCCAGCAGCTTAGTAACGGGCTACGAGCAGTACTTC

J: TRBJ2-5
size: once
D: NA
V: TRBV7-6
CDR3: CASSLEGGISQETQYF
DNA: TGTGCCAGCAGCTTAGAGGGCGGGATCAGCCAAGAGACCCAGTACTTC

J: TRBJ1-5
size: few
D: NA
V: TRBV2
CDR3: CASSTTGSRSNQPQHF
DNA: TGTGCCAGCAGTACTACAGGGTCTAGAAGCAATCAGCCCCAGCATTTT

J: TRBJ2-3
size: NA
D: NA
V: TRBV27
CDR3: CASSSLLADTQYF
DNA: TGTGCCAGCAGTAGCCTTTTGGCAGATACGCAGTATTTT

J: TRBJ2-1
size: NA
D: TRBD2
V: TRBV4-2
CDR3: CASSQGTSGYNEQFF
DNA: TGTGCCAGCAGCCAAGGGACTAGCGGCTACAATGAGCAGTTCTTC

J: TRBJ2-7
size: few
D: NA
V: TRBV19
CDR3: CASRSGNEQYF
DNA: TGTGCCAGTAGATCAGGGAACGAGCAGTACTTC

J: TRBJ1-2
size: few
D: NA
V: TRBV19
CDR3: CASLRWGDRNNYGYTF
DNA: TGTGCCAGTCTCCGGTGGGGTGACAGGAATAACTATGGCTACACCTTC

J: TRBJ1-6
size: NA
D: TRBD1
V: TRBV9
CDR3: CASSDRDRRGSPLHF
DNA: TGTGCCAGCAGTGACCGGGACAGGCGGGGTTCACCCCTCCACTTT

J: TRBJ2-7
size: once
D: NA
V: TRBV28
CDR3: CASSSLTAPWEQYF
DNA: TGTGCCAGCAGTTCCCTGACAGCCCCCTGGGAGCAGTACTTC

J: TRBJ1-2
size: NA
D: NA
V: TRBV25-1
CDR3: CASSADAGGGYTF
DNA: TGTGCCAGCAGTGCCGACGCGGGTGGAGGCTACACCTTC

J: TRBJ1-2
size: once
D: NA
V: TRBV6-5
CDR3: CASRLKAYSDYGYTF
DNA: TGTGCCAGCAGATTAAAAGCCTACAGTGACTATGGCTACACCTTC

J: TRBJ2-3
size: NA
D: NA
V: TRBV7-2
CDR3: CASSLARMDDTQYF
DNA: TGTGCCAGCAGCTTAGCGCGGATGGATGATACGCAGTATTTT

J: TRBJ1-5
size: NA
D: NA
V: TRBV2
CDR3: CASSVGGRISNQPQHF
DNA: TGTGCCAGCAGTGTAGGGGGTCGTATTAGCAATCAGCCCCAGCATTTT

J: TRBJ1-1
size: NA
D: NA
V: TRBV4-1
CDR3: CASSQDGNTEAFF
DNA: TGCGCCAGCAGCCAAGACGGGAACACTGAAGCTTTCTTT

J: TRBJ1-5
size: NA
D: NA
V: TRBV30
CDR3: CAWSHLGTSNQPQHF
DNA: TGTGCCTGGAGCCATCTCGGGACATCGAATCAGCCCCAGCATTTT

J: TRBJ1-4
size: NA
D: NA
V: TRBV2
CDR3: CASARDGNEKLFF
DNA: TGTGCCAGCGCCCGGGACGGGAATGAAAAACTGTTTTTT

J: TRBJ2-7
size: few
D: NA
V: TRBV28
CDR3: CASSLRVLHEQYF
DNA: TGTGCCAGCAGTTTAAGGGTCTTGCACGAGCAGTACTTC

J: TRBJ1-2
size: NA
D: NA
V: TRBV28
CDR3: CASSPQGGVFGGYTF
DNA: TGTGCCAGCAGCCCCCAGGGAGGGGTTTTTGGGGGCTACACCTTC

J: TRBJ1-5
size: NA
D: NA
V: TRBV19
CDR3: CASSKSGHPNQPQHF
DNA: TGTGCCAGTAGCAAGTCGGGACACCCAAATCAGCCCCAGCATTTT

J: TRBJ1-2
size: NA
D: TRBD1
V: TRBV28
CDR3: CASRGTGGSSGYTF
DNA: TGTGCCAGCAGGGGAACAGGGGGCTCTTCTGGCTACACCTTC

J: TRBJ1-5
size: once
D: TRBD1
V: TRBV2
CDR3: CASSSQGGSDQPQHF
DNA: TGTGCCAGCAGTTCACAGGGGGGATCAGATCAGCCCCAGCATTTT

J: TRBJ2-3
size: NA
D: NA
V: TRBV11-1
CDR3: CASSLTDTQYF
DNA: TGTGCCAGCAGCTTGACAGATACGCAGTATTTT

J: TRBJ2-7
size: once
D: NA
V: TRBV7-8
CDR3: CASSLRGVDYEQYF
DNA: TGTGCCAGCAGCTTAAGGGGGGTAGATTACGAGCAGTACTTC

J: TRBJ2-5
size: NA
D: TRBD1
V: TRBV18
CDR3: CASSPPTGRGETQYF
DNA: TGTGCCAGCTCACCCCCGACAGGGCGTGGAGAGACCCAGTACTTC

J: TRBJ1-2
size: NA
D: NA
V: TRBV30
CDR3: CALRGGYGYTF
DNA: TGTGCTCTAAGGGGGGGCTATGGCTACACCTTC

J: TRBJ1-1
size: NA
D: TRBD1
V: TRBV6-1
CDR3: CASLSTGDTEAFF
DNA: TGTGCCAGCCTGTCAACAGGGGACACTGAAGCTTTCTTT

J: TRBJ2-3
size: NA
D: TRBD2
V: TRBV11-1
CDR3: CASSLGGLAATDTQYF
DNA: TGTGCCAGCAGCTTAGGGGGACTAGCGGCCACAGATACGCAGTATTTT

J: TRBJ2-3
size: NA
D: TRBD1
V: TRBV2
CDR3: CASSGQGFEDTQYF
DNA: TGTGCCAGCAGTGGACAGGGGTTTGAAGATACGCAGTATTTT

J: TRBJ1-5
size: few
D: TRBD1
V: TRBV6-6
CDR3: CASSTGQVNQPQHF
DNA: TGTGCCAGCAGTACAGGACAGGTCAATCAGCCCCAGCATTTT

J: TRBJ2-7
size: NA
D: NA
V: TRBV11-2
CDR3: CASSADSYEQYF
DNA: TGTGCCAGCAGCGCAGATTCCTACGAGCAGTACTTC

J: TRBJ1-2
size: NA
D: TRBD1
V: TRBV28
CDR3: CASMTGTNYGYTF
DNA: TGTGCCAGCATGACAGGGACTAACTATGGCTACACCTTC

J: TRBJ2-2
size: NA
D: NA
V: TRBV7-2
CDR3: CASSFSPPGNTGELFF
DNA: TGTGCCAGCAGCTTTTCCCCGCCCGGGAACACCGGGGAGCTGTTTTTT

J: TRBJ2-7
size: NA
D: TRBD1
V: TRBV5-1
CDR3: CASSLGHRDRGYEQYF
DNA: TGCGCCAGCAGCTTGGGACACCGGGACAGGGGCTACGAGCAGTACTTC

J: TRBJ2-5
size: NA
D: TRBD1
V: TRBV7-3
CDR3: CASSLDREETQYF
DNA: TGTGCCAGCAGCCTTGACAGGGAAGAGACCCAGTACTTC

J: TRBJ1-1
size: few
D: NA
V: TRBV6-5
CDR3: CASSYGGVWSNTEAFF
DNA: TGTGCCAGCAGTTACGGGGGGGTTTGGTCGAACACTGAAGCTTTCTTT

J: TRBJ1-6
size: NA
D: NA
V: TRBV6-5
CDR3: CASRRRDSPLHF
DNA: TGTGCCAGCAGGAGGAGGGATTCACCCCTCCACTTT